This T cell receptor (beta chain) is drawn from a study of control samples from healthy donors and cancer patients. Only in-frame clones appear in the TCRdb table, and some are missing; sequencing was by immunoSEQ multiplex PCR. The sample records roughly 38,000 clones, more than 85% being singletons. V was clipped by 0 bases and J by 3 bases, with 9 bases between them. Germline CDR1 reads SGHKS; CDR2 reads YYEKEE (reference sequence). The CDR3 spans 14 residues. The sample was blood. This rearrangement joins TRBV5-5 to TRBJ1-1; D remains ambiguous. This clonotype was sampled from a woman aged 45 to 65 in good health. Written as DNA, the CDR3 is TGTGCCAGCAGCTTGGTATTCGGGTACACTGAAGCTTTCTTT. Its translation is CASSLVFGYTEAFF. Filled out from reference TRBV5-5 and TRBJ1-1, the complete variable domain reads DAGVTQSPTHLIKTRGQQVTLRCSPISGHKSVSWYQQVLGQGPQFIFQYYEKEERGRGNFPDRFSARQFPNYSSELNVNALLLGDSALYLCASSLVFGYTEAFFGQGTRLTVV.